This T cell receptor (beta chain) originates from a study of post-analysis software for immune sequencing data. Study-level background: Progressive-relapsing, secondary progressive and relapsing-remitting multiple sclerosis were among the disease courses included. General study points: Pronounced co-clustering by F measure was evident among identically batched samples. In patients, about five TRBV segments were more frequent than in controls, with TRBV5-6, TRBV5-1 and TRBV20-1 among them. Among multiple sclerosis patients, normalized Chao1 diversity was significantly below that of controls.

Trimming cost V 1 base and J 3 bases; bases outside gene matches: 2. The CDR3 has 14 residues. The V gene's germline CDR1 is SGHRS and CDR2 YFSETQ. Each TCR beta cDNA library carried unique molecular identifiers. Out of about 0.9 to 10 million T cells, about 520,000 cDNA molecules were generated. One entry per CDR3 protein, called by TCRdb with MiXCR from the PCR reads. Of fewer than 550,000 distinct CDR3 sequences detected, 30% to 40% appear once; the ten largest clones hold under 7%. Only a few counts were recorded for this clonotype. Its antigen is unidentified. The TCR originated in a girl under 18 with multiple sclerosis. J is TRBJ2-7 and V is TRBV5-1; 9 bases agree with TRBD2. The material sequenced was blood. The CDR3 nucleotides read TGCGCCAGCAGCTTGCAGCGGGGGGACTACGAGCAGTACTTC. It encodes CASSLQRGDYEQYF.